One T cell receptor beta chain is described in this entry. Study processing details: Using reference gene primer amplification, nucleated cell counts were estimated. Sequencing used immunoSEQ multiplex PCR; TCRdb keeps in-frame clones, though not all of them. The V and J calls and clone size come from that table; D and trimming were worked out from the DNA. This table holds some 350,000 clones, 75% to 90% found once. The germline V and J ends were trimmed by 0 bases and 7 bases, with 18 bases remaining between them. The CDR3 loop spans 17 amino acids. CDR1 LGHNT and CDR2 FRNRAP come from the germline V gene. Seattle patients were enrolled while actively infected and followed longitudinally. The data are from a study of blood T cell repertoires in COVID-19. Study-level background: The cDNA or gDNA used as material had been derived from T cells, B-cell-depleted T cells, or PBMCs.

The rearrangement links TRBV12-5 to TRBJ2-2; maybe TRBD2 (6 bases). Material: peripheral blood. This receptor was taken from a woman between 45 and 60 years old with COVID-19, enrolled during active disease. CDR3 region: CASGLVGTSRLIGELFF. Here the CDR3 DNA reads TGTGCTAGTGGTTTGGTTGGTACTAGCAGGTTAATCGGGGAGCTGTTTTTT.